The source of this T cell receptor beta chain is a study of CD8+CD57+ T cells in acquired aplastic anemia. Study overall: Sorted CD4+ and CD8+ cells gave an average of around 3.3 ug of DNA.

Overall study results and limits: No significant difference in CD8+ Simpson's diversity was found between patients and controls. In common between the patients and the controls were around 29 CD8+ CDR3 sequences.

For sequencing, patients were chosen who had shown expansion of CD8+CD57+ cells by flow cytometry. The enrolled patients all had severe acquired aplastic anemia. There are many counts of this clonotype. The antigen remains unidentified. Trimming removed 5 bases from V and 4 bases from J, with 9 bases in between. The CDR3 has 13 residues. TCR beta VDJ and CDR3 were profiled, and genomic DNA was the template. TCRdb used MiXCR to reprocess the reads, holding one entry per CDR3 protein. The table has 150,000 or so distinct CDR3 sequences, about 45% seen once. The specimen sequenced was sorted CD4+, CD8+, or CD8+CD57+ T cells (not recorded which) from PBMCs. The sequence was collected from a human donor with aplastic anemia. The rearrangement joins TRBV12-3 or TRBV12-4 to TRBJ2-1; tentatively, D is TRBD1 or TRBD2 (5 bases each). CDR3 loop: CASSKGRYNEQFF. The CDR3 bases are TGTGCCAGCAGTAAGGGACGGTACAATGAGCAGTTCTTC.